These 6 T cell receptor beta chains share one sample of origin, sequenced in a study of T cells after yellow fever vaccination (dated by TCRdb to about 2019). Receptor libraries were prepared by 5' RACE. The data were produced on an Illumina HiSeq 2500. The raw public data were reprocessed by TCRdb itself: fastp quality trimming at Q25, MiXCR clonotype calling, in-frame beta chains only. Rows are unified per CDR3 protein, each entry keeping the most common DNA and genes. A total of around 530,000 distinct CDR3 sequences appear in this sample, roughly a sixth of them only once. In total, the top ten clones hold 15% to 20% of the sample. According to the study, the label for this sample's treatment or condition signals: live attenuated yellow fever vaccine strain. The sequencing used PBMCs, collected less than 6 days after the first yellow fever vaccination. The receptors derive from a young man who received the YFV17D yellow fever vaccine.

The chain is built from TRBV7-2 and TRBJ2-2; TRBD1 matches 8 bases. CDR1 SGHTA and CDR2 FQGNSA come from the germline V gene. This CDR3 spans 13 amino acids. V shed 8 bases, J shed 4 bases, and the junction held 3 bases outside the gene matches. The CDR3 DNA sequence: TGTGCCAGCGCCAGGGGGCCCACCGGGGAGCTGTTTTTT. Its protein product is CASARGPTGELFF.

This clonotype turned up a few times. CDR3 sequence reads: CASSYLSGLTYEQYF. In DNA form, the CDR3 reads TGTGCCAGCAGTTATTTGTCCGGTCTCACCTACGAGCAGTACTTC. V usage is TRBV6-5 and J usage is TRBJ2-7; D gene ambiguous. The V gene lost 3 bases and the J gene lost 2 bases, with 14 bases spanning the gap. Germline V gives CDR1 MNHEY, CDR2 SVGAGI. The CDR3 sequence is 15 residues long.

This clonotype was observed once. V and J are TRBV10-3 and TRBJ2-3; D not resolved. The ends were cut back, 8 bases at V and 0 bases at J, with 12 bases in the middle. CDR3 length: 14 amino acids. CDR1 ENHRY and CDR2 SYGVKD come from the germline V gene. CDR3 nucleotides: TGTGCCATCGGAAATAGCAGGAGCACAGATACGCAGTATTTT. Translation gives CAIGNSRSTDTQYF.

The chain uses TRBV20-1 and TRBJ1-3, with D possibly TRBD1 on 6 matching bases. CDR1 and CDR2 from the germline V gene are DFQATT and SNEGSKA (reference sequence). The CDR3 has 13 amino acids. V gave up 3 bases and J gave up 2 bases, with 8 bases separating them. CDR3 amino acids: CSASPGAGNTIYF. CDR3 nucleotides: TGCAGTGCTAGTCCAGGGGCTGGAAACACCATATATTTT.

This clonotype was counted ten times or more. The rearrangement joins TRBV5-1 to TRBJ2-1; 10 positions match TRBD2. The CDR3 covers 15 residues. Germline CDR1 SGHRS, CDR2 YFSETQ. The V segment lost 4 bases and the J segment 4 bases; nucleotides outside the gene matches: 5. CDR3 coding DNA: TGCGCCAGCAGCCAACTAGCGGGAAATTACAATGAGCAGTTCTTC. This sequence encodes CASSQLAGNYNEQFF.

This clonotype has a handful of counts. This chain uses TRBV6-2 or TRBV6-3 with TRBJ1-1; D gene uncertain. V was pared by 2 bases and J by 7 bases, with 14 bases between. The CDR3 contains 14 residues. Per the germline V gene, CDR1 is MNHEY and CDR2 is SVGEGT. DNA of the CDR3: TGTGCCAGCAGTTACCGGGGTGGAGTGGGTGAAGCTTTCTTT. This sequence encodes CASSYRGGVGEAFF.